This TCR beta chain was profiled in a study of beta chain features in type 1 diabetes (dated 2018 in TCRdb). Notes on the research overall: No differences in mean age, gender distribution, total cell number or subset yield were found between patients and healthy donors. In the study, recently diagnosed type 1 diabetes patients and matched healthy donors were compared on the TCRB repertoires of their sorted circulating CD4+ T cell subsets. Naive and central memory subsets were obtained from all 30 or so donors, but regulatory and stem cell-like memory subsets were isolated from only 8 patients and roughly 8 healthy donors. A total of over 95,000,000 sorted cells were examined across all samples, and RNA yield correlated strongly with the number of cells per subset.

From each donor, a single peripheral blood sample of around 120 mL on average was drawn into heparinised tubes. Naive, central memory, regulatory and stem cell-like memory CD4+ T cells were sorted on a BD FACSAria II using a panel including CD45RO, CCR7, CD25, CD127, CD95 and CD27. A purity above 98% was achieved for all sorted populations. Right away, PBMCs were isolated by Lymphoprep density gradient centrifugation and were stained directly, with no culture step. Samples were stained and sorted in pairs, with one healthy donor and one patient per experiment, so that batch effects were minimized. CDR1 LNHDA and CDR2 SQIVND are derived from the germline V gene (reference sequence). The CDR3 measures 15 amino acids from cysteine to phenylalanine. Only CDR3 DNA remains: 45 bases, in frame from the first base. Between the V and J ends, shortened by 9 bases and 9 bases respectively, the junction contains 24 bases.

The paper's findings and limits, for the study overall: Because the HLA sub-analyses included only small numbers of individuals, any influence of HLA type on TCRB rearrangement was left unresolved. A moderate but significant shortening of TCRB CDR3 length was observed in type 1 diabetes patients in all four CD4+ subsets. Because cDNA rather than genomic DNA was sequenced, highly expressing activated cells could have been over-represented, although no difference in activation and CD3 levels was found between groups. Naive, central memory and regulatory TCRB repertoires appeared to be more similar among patients than among healthy donors. At VDJ recombination sites, type 1 diabetes patients had fewer insertions and more deleted nucleotides, which implies abnormalities in thymic rearrangement. PCR may preferentially amplify shorter templates, but because patient and control samples were amplified and corrected together, any resulting skew would affect both groups equally.

The entire amount of isolated RNA was reverse transcribed using the High Capacity cDNA Reverse Transcription Kit, so the sequenced TCRB transcripts were expressed ones. Deep immunoSEQ sequencing was applied to naive, central memory and regulatory T cell samples, giving an average of approximately 4 million total reads per sample. After sorted cells were lysed in RLT buffer, RNA was extracted with DNase-treated RNeasy Micro or Mini kits, with the choice depending on cell number. To prevent cross-contamination, each cell subset was processed individually, whereas patient and healthy donor samples were processed jointly. The immunoSEQ multiplex PCR was used to amplify TCRB sequences from cDNA, generating 87-bp fragments that spanned the CDR3 region. Amplicons were sequenced on the Illumina HiSeq platform. In the source study's methods: Synthetic template baselines were used to correct PCR bias computationally, reads within Hamming distance 2 were collapsed together, and singletons that could not be merged were discarded. Reads were aligned against IMGT so that V, D and J genes, CDR3 length and insertions or deletions at six rearrangement sites could be assigned. Within each subset, clonotype counts were normalized to the number of sorted cells before true diversity and Gini coefficients were calculated with the tcR R package. The overlap coefficient, calculated on TCRB nucleotide sequences, was used to measure repertoire sharing. Out-of-frame TCRB sequences from naive cells were analyzed to stand in for the pre-selection repertoire. TCRdb limited this immuneACCESS table to in-frame rearrangements with V and J called. A share of clones is missing; checked studies link under half to unresolved V genes, and the rest is unexplained. D and trimming come from the DNA, and the V and J calls and clone size come from that table. The sample yields 850,000 to 900,000 clones; about a sixth were counted once. 0.023% of the sample is in the top ten clones.

This clone was counted only a few times. Its antigen remains unidentified. Base-call qualities are not available, and no considerably larger clone is one nucleotide away. The TCR was taken from a woman between 18 and 29 years old in good health. The sample consisted of naive CD4+ T cells from blood. Per the publication, the cell subset or site label means: true naive CD4+ T cells. This receptor chain uses TRBV19 and TRBJ2-1; the D region is possibly TRBD1 or TRBD2, each matching across 6 bases. The CDR3 reads as follows: CARKTRDTAPCEQFF. DNA sequence: TGTGCCAGGAAAACGCGGGACACGGCCCCCTGTGAGCAGTTCTTC.